This T cell receptor beta chain was recovered during a study of cytomegalovirus exposure and HLA in healthy donors. TCRdb keeps only in-frame clones here, not all; method: immunoSEQ multiplex PCR. The sample lists 110,000 to 150,000 clones; about 94% were seen once. Per germline, CDR1 SEHNR and CDR2 FQNEAQ (reference sequence). Trimming removed 6 bases from V and 2 bases from J, with 11 bases in between. This CDR3 has 13 amino acids. This chain links TRBV7-9 with TRBJ2-7, with D possibly being TRBD1 (6 bases). The sequence derives from a man aged 18 to 30 in good health and CMV-seropositive. The specimen sequenced was PBMCs. In nucleotides, the CDR3 is TGTGCCAGCAGTCCAGGGGTAACCTACGAGCAGTACTTC. Translating gives CASSPGVTYEQYF.